This T cell receptor (beta chain) was identified during a study of cytomegalovirus exposure and HLA in healthy donors. Study-wide results and caveats: Most TCR sequences showed up rarely, but some public TCRs showed up in many donors. TCR beta chains associated with HLA were, in a later analysis, more clonally expanded than equally common others. The Asian-associated ancestry cluster reportedly had fewer N-insertions than the approximately 670-donor mean in a later analysis.

The PCR used 60 Vbeta and 13 Jbeta primers. In the source study's methods: Later, an analysis found about 77 million unique TCR beta chains, and roughly 9.9 million of these were shared. TCRdb's copy holds only in-frame clones and misses some; the assay was immunoSEQ multiplex PCR. Clonal size and the V and J genes are those of that table, whereas D and trimming came from the DNA. The sample holds about 180,000 clones, 75% to 85% seen once. This clone was detected once. The antigen is not known. V was pared by 5 bases and J by 6 bases, with 8 bases between. Germline values: CDR1 LNHDA, CDR2 SQIVND (reference sequence). The CDR3 is made up of 12 amino acids.

This chain joins TRBV19 and TRBJ1-5, with D unresolved. The TCR comes from a woman between 55 and 75 years old in good health and CMV-seropositive. Specimen: PBMCs. CDR3 nucleotide sequence: TGTGCCAGTAGTTTTCACGGTCAGCCCCAGCATTTT. Its protein is CASSFHGQPQHF.